This is a list of T cell receptor beta chains from one sample in a study of CD8+CD57+ T cells in acquired aplastic anemia. TCRdb ran MiXCR on the reads and lists one entry per CDR3 protein. The sample includes 150,000 to 200,000 distinct CDR3 sequences, approximately 44% of them seen just once. Material: sorted CD4+, CD8+, or CD8+CD57+ T cells (not recorded which) from PBMCs. All receptors come from a human donor with aplastic anemia. Both conserved end residues are part of each CDR3. D genes are given only for firm matches. The size entry is marked missing in some rows and otherwise reads once, few, many or a size class.

j_call,v_call,d_call,clone_size,cdr3_nt,cdr3_aa
TRBJ2-7,TRBV15,.,.,TGTGCCACCAGCGAAGGAGTTACTAACTACGAGCAGTACTTC,CATSEGVTNYEQYF
TRBJ2-7,TRBV15,.,few,TGTGCCACCAGCCGTGGAGCCGGCGCAGCCGAGCAGTACTTC,CATSRGAGAAEQYF
TRBJ1-5,TRBV24-1,TRBD1,.,TGTGCCACCAGTGAGGGACAGATTCAGCCCCAGCATTTT,CATSEGQIQPQHF
TRBJ2-7,TRBV10-1,TRBD1,.,TGCGCCAGCAGTGCGGTAATTTTCGGGACAGGGGACGAGCAGTACTTC,CASSAVIFGTGDEQYF
TRBJ1-4,TRBV5-6,.,.,TGTGCCAGCAGCTTGGGCCTAGGGGGGGCGGAAAAACTGTTTTTT,CASSLGLGGAEKLFF
TRBJ2-1,TRBV11-1,.,.,TGTGCCAGCAGCTTAGCGCTAATTGGGACTGGGGTCAATGAGCAGTTCTTC,CASSLALIGTGVNEQFF
TRBJ1-1,TRBV9,.,many,TGTGCCAGCAGCGCAACCGACAGTGGGTGGCTCACTGAAGCTTTCTTT,CASSATDSGWLTEAFF
TRBJ2-7,TRBV10-1,.,.,TGCGCCAGCATGAGTGGCACCCACGAGCAGTACTTC,CASMSGTHEQYF
TRBJ2-4,TRBV11-2,TRBD2,few,TGTGCCAGCAGCTTGTGGGGGAGGGCCCAAAACATTCAGTACTTC,CASSLWGRAQNIQYF
TRBJ2-1,TRBV9,.,many,TGTGCCAGCAGCGTAGATCCCTCGGGATGGAATGAGCAGTTCTTC,CASSVDPSGWNEQFF
TRBJ2-1,TRBV7-2,.,many,TGTGCCAGCAGCTTAGGAGGCGGGGGCCGGAGCTCCTACAATGAGCAGTTCTTC,CASSLGGGGRSSYNEQFF
TRBJ2-5,TRBV9,TRBD1,.,TGTGCCAGCAGCCCTCCGACAGGGGAAGAGACCCAGTACTTC,CASSPPTGEETQYF
TRBJ2-7,TRBV15,.,few,TGTGCCACCAGCAGAGATCTGGACAGCTGGACCTACGAGCAGTACTTC,CATSRDLDSWTYEQYF
TRBJ1-2,TRBV10-3,.,few,TGTGCCATCAGTGAGATGGGCGGAAGCTACACCTTC,CAISEMGGSYTF
TRBJ1-2,TRBV6-2/TRBV6-3,.,many,TGTGCCAGCAGTCGACAGGAGCTGGGCTACACCTTC,CASSRQELGYTF
TRBJ1-5,TRBV19,.,many,TGTGCCAGTAGTATCATCGGGGTAGGGACAACCAATCAGCCCCAGCATTTT,CASSIIGVGTTNQPQHF
TRBJ2-2,TRBV2,.,.,TGTGCCAGCATGCGGGGCGCGAACACCGGGGAGCTGTTTTTT,CASMRGANTGELFF
TRBJ1-2,TRBV6-1,TRBD1,many,TGTGCCAGCAGTGCAGGGGGCGGTGGCTACACCTTC,CASSAGGGGYTF
TRBJ1-1,TRBV10-3,TRBD1,many,TGTGCCATCAACCCAACAGGGGTGGGTGAAGCTTTCTTT,CAINPTGVGEAFF
TRBJ2-7,TRBV20-1,.,.,TGCAGTGCTAGGGACGACGGGACATCCTACGAGCAGTACTTC,CSARDDGTSYEQYF
TRBJ2-3,TRBV11-1,TRBD2,many,TGTGCCACCGATAGCGGGGGGACTTACACAGATACGCAGTATTTT,CATDSGGTYTDTQYF
TRBJ2-7,TRBV2,TRBD2,.,TGTGCCACCCGGACTAGCCTCAAGGACGAGCAGTACTTC,CATRTSLKDEQYF
TRBJ2-5,TRBV10-3,TRBD2,.,TGTGCCATCAGGACTAGCGGGAATTGGGAGACCCAGTACTTC,CAIRTSGNWETQYF
TRBJ1-2,TRBV6-1,.,.,TGTGCCAGCAGCGACAGAGGAGTTGAGAACTATGGCTACACCTTC,CASSDRGVENYGYTF
TRBJ2-1,TRBV24-1,.,.,TGTGCCACCAGTGATTTAGAGGGACCGAGGAATGAGCAGTTCTTC,CATSDLEGPRNEQFF
TRBJ2-6,TRBV20-1,.,.,TGCAGTGCCGCAGGGGGGGGCAGCTCTGGGGCCAACGTCCTGACTTTC,CSAAGGGSSGANVLTF
TRBJ2-3,TRBV20-1,.,.,TGCGGGGGACTAGATACGCAGTATTTT,CGGLDTQYF
TRBJ1-2,TRBV24-1,.,.,TGTGCCACCAGCACCCCAGGGGACTATGGCTACACCTTC,CATSTPGDYGYTF
TRBJ1-4,TRBV18,.,few,TGTGCCAGCAGGGGCACTAATGAAAAACTGTTTTTT,CASRGTNEKLFF
TRBJ2-6,TRBV29-1,.,.,TGCAGCGTGCTGGGGGGCTCTGGGGCCAACGTCCTGACTTTC,CSVLGGSGANVLTF
TRBJ2-5,TRBV29-1,.,.,TGCAGCGTTGATCACCAAGGCCAAGAGACCCAGTACTTC,CSVDHQGQETQYF
TRBJ1-1,TRBV6-1,TRBD1,many,TGTGCCAGCAGTGCAACCCAGGGGGGGACTGAAGCTTTCTTT,CASSATQGGTEAFF
TRBJ1-1,TRBV4-1,.,few,TGCGCCAGCAGCCGATACTCAGGGGTCGGGACTGAAGCTTTCTTT,CASSRYSGVGTEAFF
TRBJ2-7,TRBV15,TRBD1,.,TGTGCCACCAGCAGGGACAGGGTTACCCACGAGCAGTACTTC,CATSRDRVTHEQYF
TRBJ2-5,TRBV5-4,TRBD2,.,TGTGCCAGCAGCTTGGCCGGGAGTATTACTAGCGGGCGCCAAGAGACCCAGTACTTC,CASSLAGSITSGRQETQYF
TRBJ2-1,TRBV5-1,TRBD1,.,TGCGCCAGCAGCTTGGGGGACAGGGGACTCTACAATGAGCAGTTCTTC,CASSLGDRGLYNEQFF
TRBJ2-6,TRBV7-3,.,many,TGTGCCAGCAGCCCGGGACACTCTGGGGCCAACGTCCTGACTTTC,CASSPGHSGANVLTF
TRBJ1-6,TRBV10-3,TRBD1,few,TGTGCCATTGCAGGACAGCGTAACACCGGGACAGGGGGATCACCCCTCCACTTT,CAIAGQRNTGTGGSPLHF
TRBJ1-4,TRBV25-1,.,few,TGTGCCAGCACCCCAGGGTGGAGCGGGGAAAAACTGTTTTTT,CASTPGWSGEKLFF
TRBJ2-1,TRBV2,TRBD2,few,TGTGCCAGCAGGGGGACTAGCGGGAATGAGCAGTTCTTC,CASRGTSGNEQFF
TRBJ1-3,TRBV7-8,.,.,TGTGCCAGCAGCAACCGGGACATCCCTGACGGTAACACCATATATTTT,CASSNRDIPDGNTIYF
TRBJ1-2,TRBV5-1,.,few,TGCGCCAGCAGCTTGGCAGGGTCTTATGGCTACACCTTC,CASSLAGSYGYTF
TRBJ2-2,TRBV6-4,TRBD2,many,TGTGCCACCTCCAGCGGGAGAATGGCCGGGGAGCTGTTTTTT,CATSSGRMAGELFF
TRBJ2-5,TRBV20-1,.,.,TGCAGTGCCCCGGGAAGGGAGGAGACCCAGTACTTC,CSAPGREETQYF
TRBJ1-1,TRBV9,TRBD1,few,TGTGCCAGCAGCGTAGCCGAGGGGGCTGGGGCTTTCTTT,CASSVAEGAGAFF
TRBJ1-3,TRBV12-3/TRBV12-4,.,.,TGTGCCAGCGGTGATGTGTCGAGCGGTGGAAACACCATATATTTT,CASGDVSSGGNTIYF